This TCR beta chain was captured in a study of blood T cell repertoires in COVID-19. This clone was observed a handful of times. The data were produced by immunoSEQ multiplex PCR, yet TCRdb's version contains in-frame clones alone and is incomplete. The sample has roughly 200,000 clones, 83% seen once. Trimming cost V 8 bases and J 7 bases; bases outside gene matches: 9. This CDR3 contains 14 residues. Sequenced: peripheral blood. The chain combines TRBV6-7 with TRBJ1-5, with 9 bases aligning to TRBD1. TRBV6-7 is an ORF for which the function is uncertain. This sequence originates from a woman younger than 45 with COVID-19, enrolled during active disease. CDR3 protein: CASPGQGNRQPQHF. The CDR3 DNA sequence: TGTGCCAGCCCGGGACAGGGAAATAGACAGCCCCAGCATTTT.